The T cell receptor (beta chain) described here comes from a study of T cell responses to AZD1222 COVID-19 vaccine. There are 15 residues in the CDR3. Trimming pared 6 bases from V and 0 bases from J, leaving 13 bases between. CDR1 and CDR2 (germline): MNHEY, SVGAGI. Turning to this clone: Its antigen is unidentified.

Study-wide points: Researchers report vaccine-associated CD4 TCRs spanning spike, with dominance at 160-218 and 743-854. Variant regions that are unmutated are reportedly the target of nearly half of spike-specific TCRs.

Data came from immunoSEQ multiplex PCR; TCRdb stores just in-frame clones and leaves some out. The sample yields around 72,000 clones, about four fifths seen once. The TCR originated in an adult in good health. The sequencing here drew on peripheral blood, taken on day 0 of AZD1222 vaccination. The chain carries TRBV6-5 and TRBJ2-3; the D is unclear. This CDR3 is CASSTDRFSTDTQYF. CDR3 DNA: TGTGCCAGCAGCACCGACCGTTTCAGCACAGATACGCAGTATTTT.